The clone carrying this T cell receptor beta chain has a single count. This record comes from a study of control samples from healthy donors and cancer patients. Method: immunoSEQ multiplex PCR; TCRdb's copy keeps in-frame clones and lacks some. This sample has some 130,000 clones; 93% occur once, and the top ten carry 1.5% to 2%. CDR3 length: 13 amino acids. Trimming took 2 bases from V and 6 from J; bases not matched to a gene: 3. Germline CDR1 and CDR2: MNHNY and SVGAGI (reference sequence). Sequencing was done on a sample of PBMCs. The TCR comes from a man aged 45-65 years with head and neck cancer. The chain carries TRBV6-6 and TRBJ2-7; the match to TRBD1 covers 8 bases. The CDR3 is CASSYNDRGEQYF. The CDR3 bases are TGTGCCAGCAGTTACAACGACAGGGGCGAGCAGTACTTC.